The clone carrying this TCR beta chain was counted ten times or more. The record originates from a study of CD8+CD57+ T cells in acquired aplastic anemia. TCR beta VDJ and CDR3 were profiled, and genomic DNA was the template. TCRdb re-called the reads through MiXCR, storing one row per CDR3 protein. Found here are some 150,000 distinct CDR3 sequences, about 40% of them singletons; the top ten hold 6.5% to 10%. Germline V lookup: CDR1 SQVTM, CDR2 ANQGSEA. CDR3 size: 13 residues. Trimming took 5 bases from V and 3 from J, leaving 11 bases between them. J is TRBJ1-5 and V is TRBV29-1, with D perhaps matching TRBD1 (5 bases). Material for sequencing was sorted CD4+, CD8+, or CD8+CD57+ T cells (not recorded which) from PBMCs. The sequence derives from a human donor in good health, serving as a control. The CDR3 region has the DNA TGCAGCGTTCAAGGGACGCCCAATCAGCCCCAGCATTTT. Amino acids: CSVQGTPNQPQHF.